These 10 T cell receptor beta chains were all obtained from the same sample, sequenced in a study of T cells after yellow fever vaccination. TCRdb redid the calling of the 5' RACE reads with MiXCR, one entry per CDR3 protein. The table shows approximately 120,000 distinct CDR3 sequences, with nearly 7.5% occurring only once. The sequencing here drew on CD4+ T cells sorted from PBMCs, taken more than 8 days after the first yellow fever vaccination. Receptor source: a man between 18 and 29 years old who received the YFV17D yellow fever vaccine.

The table lists this clonotype with many counts. V usage is TRBV7-2 and J usage is TRBJ1-6; D remains unclear. This CDR3 region has 16 residues. V dropped 3 bases and J dropped 4 bases, with 13 bases sitting between them. Germline lookup yields CDR1 SGHTA and CDR2 FQGNSA. The CDR3 here is CASSLEGRDYNSPLHF. CDR3 coding DNA: TGTGCCAGCAGCTTGGAAGGACGGGATTATAATTCACCCCTCCACTTT.

In its sample, this clonotype was seen many times. The chain uses TRBV5-1 and TRBJ2-5; 11 nucleotides agree with TRBD2. Unmatched junction bases numbered 6, after V lost 4 bases and J lost 4 bases. The CDR3 is 15 amino acids. CDR1 SGHRS and CDR2 YFSETQ come from the germline V gene. The CDR3 region is CASSMTSGEGETQYF. DNA of the CDR3: TGCGCCAGCAGCATGACTAGCGGGGAGGGAGAGACCCAGTACTTC.

This clonotype was seen ten or more times. The J gene is TRBJ1-5, the V gene TRBV5-5; D call uncertain. CDR1 and CDR2 (germline): SGHKS, YYEKEE (reference sequence). The V end lost 4 bases, the J end lost 4 bases, and 12 bases lay between the germline ends. The CDR3 is made up of 14 amino acids. The CDR3 loop reads CASSPLPGNQPQHF. The CDR3 bases are TGTGCCAGCAGCCCCCTACCGGGGAATCAGCCCCAGCATTTT.

This clonotype has at least ten counts. The chain employs TRBV11-1 and TRBJ2-2; 7 bases line up with TRBD2. The junction had 12 bases not matched to a gene; V was cut back by 5 bases and J by 0 bases. CDR3 size: 18 residues. The germline V gene encodes CDR1 SGHAT and CDR2 FQDESV (reference sequence). CDR3 bases: TGTGCCAGCAGCCTAGAGACTAGCTTTAGTGCGAACACCGGGGAGCTGTTTTTT. Protein product: CASSLETSFSANTGELFF. The full variable domain, in which reference TRBV11-1 and TRBJ2-2 provide the parts outside the CDR3, is EAEVAQSPRYKITEKSQAVAFWCDPISGHATLYWYRQILGQGPELLVQFQDESVVDDSQLPKDRFSAERLKGVDSTLKIQPAELGDSAMYLCASSLETSFSANTGELFFGEGSRLTVL.

This clonotype was detected ten times or more. The chain combines TRBV9 with TRBJ1-2, with 11 bases fitting TRBD1. Germline loops: CDR1 SGDLS, CDR2 YYNGEE. V was pared by 3 bases and J by 8 bases, with 12 bases of the junction left unmatched. The CDR3 has 16 residues. The CDR3 region is CASSADPGQGVRGYTF. In DNA form, the CDR3 reads TGTGCCAGCAGCGCTGACCCGGGACAGGGGGTGCGAGGCTACACCTTC.

This clonotype was recorded many times. The J gene is TRBJ1-3, the V gene TRBV30, with 7 bases lining up with TRBD1. Germline-derived CDR1 and CDR2 are GTSNPN and SVGIG (reference sequence). This CDR3 spans 15 amino acids. V lost 2 bases to trimming and J lost 0 bases; unmatched junction nucleotides: 4. CDR3 DNA sequence: TGTGCCTGGAGTAGGGGGGACAGCTCTGGAAACACCATATATTTT. Protein sequence: CAWSRGDSSGNTIYF.

This clonotype has ten or more counts. This sequence joins TRBV11-2 and TRBJ2-7, with TRBD1 identical over 7 bases. Trimming removed 4 bases from V and 8 bases from J; junction bases left unmatched: 14. Germline V gene lookup returns CDR1 SGHAT and CDR2 FQNNGV. This CDR3 spans 15 amino acids. The CDR3 bases are TGTGCCAGCAGCTCACCTTCTCGACAGGGTGGAAAGCAGTACTTC. It codes for CASSSPSRQGGKQYF.

In its sample, this clonotype was seen many times. The rearrangement links TRBV11-2 to TRBJ2-2; 10 bases map to TRBD2. J was trimmed by 4 bases and V by 1 base; bases with no gene match: 15. CDR1 and CDR2 (germline): SGHAT, FQNNGV. The CDR3 has 20 residues. The CDR3 DNA reads as TGTGCCAGCAGCTTAGGGGGGCGCTGGGAGCGGGGGGGCGTCACCGGGGAGCTGTTTTTT. Translated: CASSLGGRWERGGVTGELFF.

This clonotype was seen ten or more times. J is TRBJ2-3 and V is TRBV3-1; 11 bases fit TRBD2. After removal of 4 bases from V and 5 bases from J, the junction contained 2 bases not matched to a gene. Per germline, CDR1 LGHDT and CDR2 YNNKEL (reference sequence). The CDR3 consists of 14 residues. Written as DNA, the CDR3 is TGTGCCAGCAGCCTGACTAGCGGGGAAGATACGCAGTATTTT. It codes for CASSLTSGEDTQYF.

V gene TRBV4-2 combines with J gene TRBJ1-3; the D is unclear. Looked up from germline, CDR1 is LGHNA and CDR2 is YNFKEQ. This CDR3 spans 16 amino acids. The germline V and J ends were trimmed by 0 bases and 4 bases, with 13 bases remaining between them. The CDR3 bases are TGTGCCAGCAGCCAAGAACGCCCGGGTTCCGGAAACACCATATATTTT. Its protein is CASSQERPGSGNTIYF.